A single sample gave rise to the 6 T cell receptor beta chains below, sequenced in a study of control samples from healthy donors and cancer patients. TCRdb's table, derived via immunoSEQ multiplex PCR, lists solely in-frame clones and lacks some. The sample lists 150,000 to 200,000 clones, over 85% occurring once. What was sequenced was blood. The source is a woman in her thirties or forties in good health.

The CDR3 reads CASSLTSRGEAFF. In DNA, the CDR3 is TGTGCCAGCAGTTTAACCTCTCGTGGTGAAGCTTTCTTT. The chain recombines TRBV12-3 or TRBV12-4 with TRBJ1-1; D not resolved. V lost 2 bases and J lost 7, with 11 bases in between. CDR3 length: 13 residues.

This clone was recorded once. The chain uses TRBV19 and TRBJ2-7; D gene uncertain. The CDR3 has 14 residues. Germline CDR1 LNHDA, CDR2 SQIVND (reference sequence). The V end was cut by 1 base, the J end by 4 bases, with 11 bases between. In DNA form, the CDR3 reads TGTGCCAGTAGTATAGGCGGCAGGAGTTACGAGCAGTACTTC. Translating gives CASSIGGRSYEQYF.

The CDR3 region has the DNA TGTGCCAGCACTGTACGGTACACTGAAGCTTTCTTT. Protein sequence: CASTVRYTEAFF. This chain links TRBV2 with TRBJ1-1; no clear D. Germline-derived CDR1 and CDR2 are SNHLY and FYNNEI. V was clipped by 7 bases and J by 3 bases, with 9 bases between them. The CDR3 totals 12 residues.

The chain uses TRBV19 and TRBJ2-2, with D possibly being TRBD1 or TRBD2 (5 bases each). V lost 6 bases and J 1 base, leaving 12 bases between the germline ends. The CDR3 sequence is 15 residues long. CDR1 and CDR2 (germline): LNHDA, SQIVND (reference sequence). Here the CDR3 DNA reads TGTGCCAGTAGGGGGAGTGGGGGGAACACCGGGGAGCTGTTTTTT. Its translation is CASRGSGGNTGELFF. Filled out from reference TRBV19 and TRBJ2-2, the complete variable domain reads DGGITQSPKYLFRKEGQNVTLSCEQNLNHDAMYWYRQDPGQGLRLIYYSQIVNDFQKGDIAEGYSVSREKKESFPLTVTSAQKNPTAFYLCASRGSGGNTGELFFGEGSRLTVL.

The chain carries TRBV27 and TRBJ1-2; D gene uncertain. Germline lookup yields CDR1 MNHEY and CDR2 SMNVEV (reference sequence). Trimming removed 2 bases from V and 4 bases from J, with 20 bases in between. The CDR3 contains 17 residues. The CDR3 reads CASSLTGHPTLSYGYTF. CDR3 nucleotides: TGTGCCAGCAGTTTAACGGGTCACCCCACTCTATCCTATGGCTACACCTTC.

The rearrangement links TRBV5-6 to TRBJ1-4, with a tentative D call TRBD1 (5 bases). This CDR3 region has 16 residues. V was trimmed by 1 base and J by 3 bases, leaving 13 bases between them. The V gene's germline CDR1 is SGHDT and CDR2 YYEEEE. The CDR3 DNA sequence: TGTGCCAGCAGCTTGCCGGGGCAGGGACCTAATGAAAAACTGTTTTTT. Its protein is CASSLPGQGPNEKLFF.